Each of the 22 T cell receptor beta chains below was sequenced from the same sample in a study of blood T cell repertoires in COVID-19. TCRdb's copy holds only in-frame clones and misses some; the assay was immunoSEQ multiplex PCR. The table has over 65,000 clones, 70% to 90% seen once. Specimen: peripheral blood. The origin of the receptors is a man in his fifties with active or convalescent COVID-19.

The chain uses TRBV9 and TRBJ1-1, with a tentative D call TRBD1 (6 bases). Trimming stripped 3 bases from V and 5 bases from J, with 20 bases between. The CDR3 has 16 amino acids. Germline assignment: CDR1 SGDLS and CDR2 YYNGEE. This CDR3 reads CASSGQGIYPGTEAFF. Written as DNA, the CDR3 is TGTGCCAGCAGCGGGCAGGGGATATACCCCGGGACTGAAGCTTTCTTT.

The chain recombines TRBV2 with TRBJ2-5; 10 nucleotides match TRBD1. CDR1 SNHLY and CDR2 FYNNEI come from the germline V gene. With V trimmed by 5 bases and J by 4 bases, 4 bases remained unmatched. CDR3 length equals 14 residues. The CDR3 region has the DNA TGTGCCAGCAGTAGACAGGGGGCGCTAGAGACCCAGTACTTC. This sequence encodes CASSRQGALETQYF.

The chain couples TRBV5-1 to TRBJ2-2; no reliable D call. V was clipped by 0 bases and J by 6 bases, with 12 bases between them. In germline, CDR1 is SGHRS, CDR2 YFSETQ. The CDR3 contains 15 residues. The CDR3 protein is CASSLGVSGPGELFF. DNA for the CDR3: TGCGCCAGCAGCTTGGGGGTTTCTGGGCCCGGGGAGCTGTTTTTT. Full variable domain (remainder filled in from reference TRBV5-1 and TRBJ2-2): KAGVTQTPRYLIKTRGQQVTLSCSPISGHRSVSWYQQTPGQGLQFLFEYFSETQRNKGNFPGRFSGRQFSNSRSEMNVSTLELGDSALYLCASSLGVSGPGELFFGEGSRLTVL.

The chain uses TRBV27 and TRBJ1-6, with TRBD1 matching over 9 bases. The V and J ends lost 5 bases and 13 bases, in that order; junction bases with no gene match: 6. The CDR3 runs to 13 residues. Germline CDR1 MNHEY, CDR2 SMNVEV (reference sequence). The CDR3 DNA follows: TGTGCCAGCAGTGGGACAGGGAGGTCCCCCCTCCACTTT. Protein: CASSGTGRSPLHF.

The chain carries TRBV7-2 and TRBJ2-3; TRBD2 is a possible D gene (5 bases). V lost 6 bases to trimming and J lost 4 bases, with 14 bases between them. CDR3 size: 14 residues. Germline-derived CDR1 and CDR2 are SGHTA and FQGNSA. The CDR3 here is CASRTDSGPDTQYF. The CDR3 nucleotides read TGTGCCAGCAGGACGGACTCCGGCCCAGATACGCAGTATTTT.

The rearrangement links TRBV28 to TRBJ1-2, with 8 bases identical to TRBD1. Germline assignment: CDR1 MDHEN and CDR2 SYDVKM. The CDR3 contains 14 residues. Trimming cost V 7 bases and J 7 bases; bases outside gene matches: 11. The CDR3 nucleotides read TGTGCCAGCACCCTAGGGACAGGCGGTATTGGCTACACCTTC. As protein: CASTLGTGGIGYTF.

The chain has TRBV20-1 and TRBJ2-3; TRBD2 matches 8 bases. This CDR3 is built from 14 residues. J lost 4 bases, V lost 3 bases, and 6 bases had no gene match. Germline CDR1 is DFQATT and CDR2 is SNEGSKA (reference sequence). CDR3 sequence (DNA): TGCAGTGCTAGTCCGGCGGGAGGTCCAGATACGCAGTATTTT. It is translated as CSASPAGGPDTQYF.

The V call is TRBV28, the J call TRBJ2-3, with a tentative D call TRBD1 (5 bases). Germline assignment: CDR1 MDHEN and CDR2 SYDVKM. The germline V and J ends were trimmed by 5 bases and 1 base, with 16 bases remaining between them. This CDR3 has 16 residues. This CDR3 reads CASSNQGYTGTDTQYF. The CDR3 DNA follows: TGTGCCAGCAGTAACCAGGGATACACCGGCACAGATACGCAGTATTTT. Variable domain in full (rest from reference TRBV28 and TRBJ2-3): DVKVTQSSRYLVKRTGEKVFLECVQDMDHENMFWYRQDPGLGLRLIYFSYDVKMKEKGDIPEGYSVSREKKERFSLILESASTNQTSMYLCASSNQGYTGTDTQYFGPGTRLTVL.

This clone was detected only a few times. CDR3: CASSPAGRRNYGYTF. CDR3 bases: TGTGCCAGCAGCCCCGCGGGCAGGCGGAACTATGGCTACACCTTC. The rearrangement links TRBV14 to TRBJ1-2; no clear D gene. Germline CDR1 SGHDN, CDR2 FVKESK. Trimming left V 4 bases short and J 2 bases short, with 14 bases between. The CDR3 consists of 15 residues.

The gene calls are TRBV10-3 and TRBJ2-7, with 11 bases lining up with TRBD2. Per germline, CDR1 ENHRY and CDR2 SYGVKD. CDR3 length: 16 amino acids. V trimming: 7 bases; J trimming: 3 bases; junction bases outside the gene matches: 11. For the CDR3, the DNA is TGTGCCATCAAAGCCTCGACTAGCGGGATCCTCTACGAGCAGTACTTC. This sequence encodes CAIKASTSGILYEQYF.

V is TRBV25-1 and J is TRBJ2-3; tentatively, D is TRBD2 (5 bases). V was cut by 5 bases and J by 2 bases, with 14 bases left in between. The CDR3 loop spans 15 amino acids. Germline values: CDR1 MGHDK, CDR2 SYGVNS. CDR3 in amino acids: CASSPRAGDTDTQYF. In DNA, the CDR3 is TGTGCCAGCAGTCCGCGGGCCGGGGACACAGATACGCAGTATTTT.

This sequence joins TRBV7-9 and TRBJ2-7; D may be TRBD1 (5 bases). The CDR3 is made up of 15 amino acids. Germline V gene sequence: CDR1 SEHNR, CDR2 FQNEAQ (reference sequence). V was pared by 3 bases and J by 1 base, with 13 bases between. CDR3 region: CASSFSGSSSYEQYF. CDR3 coding DNA: TGTGCCAGCAGCTTTTCAGGGTCAAGTTCCTACGAGCAGTACTTC.

The chain recombines TRBV11-2 with TRBJ2-1; no clear D gene. CDR1 SGHAT and CDR2 FQNNGV come from the germline V gene. The CDR3 spans 16 residues. V dropped 0 bases and J dropped 6 bases, with 15 bases sitting between them. CDR3 loop: CASSLDASPGANEQFF. In nucleotides, the CDR3 is TGTGCCAGCAGCTTAGATGCTTCTCCAGGCGCCAATGAGCAGTTCTTC.

The chain carries TRBV4-1 and TRBJ2-5; possibly TRBD2 for D (6 bases). V lost 2 bases to trimming and J lost 1 base, with 14 bases between them. The V gene's germline CDR1 is MGHRA and CDR2 YSYEKL. CDR3 size: 16 residues. In DNA, the CDR3 is TGCGCCAGCAGCCAAACGTTGGCGGGAACCCAAGAGACCCAGTACTTC. Translation gives CASSQTLAGTQETQYF.

The V call is TRBV11-3, the J call TRBJ2-1, with 7 nucleotides matching TRBD2. The CDR3 is 15 amino acids. Germline CDR1 is SGHNT and CDR2 is YENEEA. After removal of 5 bases from V and 3 bases from J, the junction contained 7 bases not matched to a gene. Here the CDR3 reads CASSTRLASYNEQFF. In nucleotides, the CDR3 is TGTGCCAGCAGCACCCGACTAGCAAGCTACAATGAGCAGTTCTTC.

This clone has a single count. The chain combines TRBV11-2 with TRBJ2-5; 9 nucleotides match TRBD1. There are 13 residues in the CDR3. J gave up 5 bases and V 10 bases, and 8 bases lay outside the gene matches. Germline V gene sequence: CDR1 SGHAT, CDR2 FQNNGV. Here the CDR3 reads CATRQGGRETQYF. Written as DNA, the CDR3 is TGTGCCACCAGACAGGGGGGTAGGGAGACCCAGTACTTC.

This clone was picked up one time. This rearrangement joins TRBV7-8 to TRBJ2-7; 7 positions match TRBD1. Germline trimming cut 5 bases from V and 0 bases from J; bases unmatched to any gene: 7. The germline V gene has CDR1 SGHVS and CDR2 FQNEAQ. There are 15 residues in the CDR3. For the CDR3, the DNA is TGTGCCAGCAGCCAGGACAGGAAGAGCTCCTACGAGCAGTACTTC. Translated: CASSQDRKSSYEQYF.

The chain has TRBV29-1 and TRBJ2-1; 10 nucleotides line up with TRBD2. There are 14 residues in the CDR3. V trimming: 2 bases; J trimming: 7 bases; junction bases outside the gene matches: 5. CDR1 is SQVTM, CDR2 ANQGSEA, per germline. The CDR3 DNA reads as TGCAGCGTTGAACTAGCGGGAGTAGATAATGAGCAGTTCTTC. Protein product: CSVELAGVDNEQFF.

The chain has TRBV7-9 and TRBJ2-7, with 8 bases fitting TRBD2. V shed 5 bases, J shed 0 bases, and the junction held 15 bases outside the gene matches. Per the germline V gene, CDR1 is SEHNR and CDR2 is FQNEAQ (reference sequence). This CDR3 is 18 amino acids long. CDR3 amino acids: CASSHSTRSGGISYEQYF. As DNA, the CDR3 is TGTGCCAGCAGCCACAGCACCCGGAGCGGGGGAATCTCCTACGAGCAGTACTTC.

This rearrangement joins TRBV5-4 to TRBJ2-7, with D unclear. CDR3 length equals 13 residues. V gave up 0 bases and J gave up 3 bases, with 7 bases separating them. CDR1 is SGHNT, CDR2 YYREEE, per germline (reference sequence). This chain's CDR3 is CASSLGGYYEQYF. CDR3 DNA sequence: TGTGCCAGCAGCTTGGGAGGATACTACGAGCAGTACTTC. Looking up the rest from reference TRBV5-4 and TRBJ2-7 gives the full variable domain: ETGVTQSPTHLIKTRGQQVTLRCSSQSGHNTVSWYQQALGQGPQFIFQYYREEENGRGNFPPRFSGLQFPNYSSELNVNALELDDSALYLCASSLGGYYEQYFGPGTRLTVT.

The rearrangement joins TRBV6-6 to TRBJ1-1; D possibly corresponds to TRBD1 (6 bases). V lost 2 bases to trimming and J lost 11 bases, with 15 bases between them. The germline gives CDR1 MNHNY, CDR2 SVGAGI (reference sequence). This CDR3 is built from 13 residues. The CDR3 bases are TGTGCCAGCAGTTACCAACAGGGCTCTTGGGCTTTCTTT. Its protein is CASSYQQGSWAFF.

This clone appeared once. This chain uses TRBV4-3 with TRBJ2-2; a weak D match, TRBD1 (5 bases). Germline V CDR1 and CDR2: LGHNA, YSLEER. With 1 base removed from V and 4 bases from J, the gap between germline ends came to 7 bases. The CDR3 totals 14 residues. The CDR3 sequence is CASSQGQTTGELFF. The CDR3 DNA follows: TGCGCCAGCAGCCAAGGACAGACCACCGGGGAGCTGTTTTTT.